These 18 T cell receptor beta chains were sequenced from one sample in a study of cytomegalovirus exposure and HLA in healthy donors. This PCR relied on a set of 60 Vbeta primers and 13 Jbeta primers. Clones were read by immunoSEQ multiplex PCR, and TCRdb kept only the in-frame ones, dropping some. This sample's table reports about 130,000 clones. The sequenced sample consisted of PBMCs. These receptors were collected from a woman between 35 and 50 years old in good health and CMV-seropositive.

The chain is built from TRBV27 and TRBJ2-2, with TRBD1 matching over 7 bases. V gave up 0 bases and J gave up 6 bases; unmatched junction bases: 1. Germline V gene data show CDR1 as MNHEY and CDR2 as SMNVEV (reference sequence). This CDR3 is built from 14 residues. CDR3 sequence: CASSLSRGPGELFF. The CDR3 DNA sequence: TGTGCCAGCAGTTTATCAAGGGGGCCCGGGGAGCTGTTTTTT.

The V gene is TRBV9, the J gene TRBJ1-2; TRBD1 matches 8 bases. Trimming took 0 bases from V and 3 from J; bases not matched to a gene: 19. The CDR3 length is 20 residues. Looked up from germline, CDR1 is SGDLS and CDR2 is YYNGEE. CDR3 in DNA: TGTGCCAGCAGCGTAGTGGCACCCGGGACAGGCGACCTATGGGACTATGGCTACACCTTC. This sequence encodes CASSVVAPGTGDLWDYGYTF.

The chain links TRBV27 to TRBJ2-1; 10 nucleotides match TRBD2. The CDR3 consists of 14 residues. With 7 bases clipped from V and 3 bases from J, the junction kept 3 bases outside the gene matches. Germline-derived CDR1 and CDR2 are MNHEY and SMNVEV (reference sequence). CDR3 DNA sequence: TGTGCCAGCATTAAGCGGGGGGGCTACAATGAGCAGTTCTTC. Protein: CASIKRGGYNEQFF.

The chain joins TRBV19 to TRBJ1-1; D remains ambiguous. The germline CDR1 and CDR2 sequences are LNHDA and SQIVND (reference sequence). V was cut by 4 bases and J by 4 bases, with 19 bases left in between. The CDR3 sequence is 16 residues long. CDR3 DNA: TGTGCCAGTAGTACGGGAATTCAACCCGTGGGCACTGAAGCTTTCTTT. Encoded protein: CASSTGIQPVGTEAFF.

The chain recombines TRBV11-1 with TRBJ2-5, with a possible D match to TRBD2 (5 bases). Germline assignment: CDR1 SGHAT and CDR2 FQDESV (reference sequence). Trimming shortened V by 2 bases and J by 7 bases, and 14 bases separated the two germline ends. The CDR3 consists of 14 residues. CDR3 coding DNA: TGTGCCAGCAGCTTACCGGGCCTCCGGGGGACCCAGTACTTC. Protein sequence: CASSLPGLRGTQYF.

The chain links TRBV19 to TRBJ2-1; 9 bases match TRBD1. This CDR3 is 15 amino acids long. Losses at the gene ends were 6 bases for V and 4 bases for J; bases not matched to a gene: 7. CDR1 LNHDA and CDR2 SQIVND come from the germline V gene (reference sequence). The CDR3 coding sequence is TGTGCCAGTAGACCTGGACAGGGGTCATACAATGAGCAGTTCTTC. Translated, it gives CASRPGQGSYNEQFF.

This sequence joins TRBV10-1 and TRBJ2-1, with a tentative D call TRBD1 (6 bases). CDR1 is WNHNN and CDR2 is SYGVQD in the germline V gene (reference sequence). V was clipped by 6 bases and J by 5 bases, with 11 bases between them. The CDR3 has 13 amino acids. The CDR3 is CASSPNRDNEQFF. The CDR3 nucleotides read TGCGCCAGCAGCCCTAACAGGGACAATGAGCAGTTCTTC.

The chain joins TRBV7-2 to TRBJ2-2; maybe TRBD2 (6 bases). Germline V CDR1 and CDR2: SGHTA, FQGNSA. V dropped 1 base and J dropped 0 bases, with 6 bases sitting between them. The CDR3 spans 15 residues. The CDR3 spells CASSLGRANTGELFF. In DNA, the CDR3 is TGTGCCAGCAGCTTAGGGAGGGCGAACACCGGGGAGCTGTTTTTT.

The chain has TRBV5-1 and TRBJ2-1, with 7 positions matching TRBD1. The CDR3 covers 19 residues. The germline gives CDR1 SGHRS, CDR2 YFSETQ. J was trimmed by 0 bases and V by 1 base; bases with no gene match: 13. The CDR3 sequence: CASSLPPGTVGYSYNEQFF. DNA for the CDR3: TGCGCCAGCAGCTTGCCCCCTGGGACAGTCGGCTACTCCTACAATGAGCAGTTCTTC.

J is TRBJ1-2 and V is TRBV19; D is possibly TRBD1 (5 bases). The CDR3 contains 16 residues. Germline lookup yields CDR1 LNHDA and CDR2 SQIVND (reference sequence). Deletions cut 5 bases from V and 4 bases from J, with 20 bases between. The CDR3 loop is CASSRGVGRAGYGYTF. The CDR3, as DNA: TGTGCCAGTAGTCGGGGGGTAGGCCGCGCGGGCTATGGCTACACCTTC.

The chain is built from TRBV9 and TRBJ2-7; possibly TRBD1 for D (6 bases). Germline CDR1 and CDR2: SGDLS and YYNGEE. This CDR3 is 14 amino acids long. V lost 0 bases to trimming and J lost 3 bases, with 10 bases between them. The CDR3: CASSVAPGDYEQYF. The CDR3 DNA reads as TGTGCCAGCAGCGTAGCTCCAGGGGACTACGAGCAGTACTTC.

The chain links TRBV5-1 to TRBJ1-4; tentative D call: TRBD1 (5 bases). The CDR3 consists of 14 residues. The V and J ends lost 5 bases and 6 bases respectively, with 14 bases between them. Germline assignment: CDR1 SGHRS and CDR2 YFSETQ. DNA of the CDR3: TGCGCCAGCAGGGACACCCACACCGATGAAAAACTGTTTTTT. This sequence encodes CASRDTHTDEKLFF. The complete variable domain, with remaining parts taken from reference TRBV5-1 and TRBJ1-4, reads KAGVTQTPRYLIKTRGQQVTLSCSPISGHRSVSWYQQTPGQGLQFLFEYFSETQRNKGNFPGRFSGRQFSNSRSEMNVSTLELGDSALYLCASRDTHTDEKLFFGSGTQLSVL.

This chain links TRBV18 with TRBJ2-7, with a possible D match to TRBD1 (6 bases). This CDR3 comprises 15 residues. Trimming left V 3 bases short and J 3 bases short, with 15 bases between. Germline lookup yields CDR1 KGHSH and CDR2 LQKENI. CDR3 DNA: TGTGCCAGCTCACCCCTTCAGGGGCTACTCTACGAGCAGTACTTC. Protein product: CASSPLQGLLYEQYF.

This chain uses TRBV20-1 with TRBJ2-7, with TRBD1 as a possible D gene (5 bases). Trimming took off 4 bases at V and 6 bases at J, with 10 bases between the two ends. The CDR3 is made up of 11 amino acids. Germline V gene data show CDR1 as DFQATT and CDR2 as SNEGSKA (reference sequence). The CDR3 protein is CSAIWTSEQYF. The CDR3 region has the DNA TGCAGTGCTATATGGACAAGCGAGCAGTACTTC.

This CDR3 reads CASSDPRTGYRASYNEQFF. DNA for the CDR3: TGTGCCAGCAGTGACCCCCGGACAGGGTACAGGGCGTCCTACAATGAGCAGTTCTTC. This chain uses TRBV7-9 with TRBJ2-1; 8 positions match TRBD1. Germline-derived CDR1 and CDR2 are SEHNR and FQNEAQ (reference sequence). V trimming: 6 bases; J trimming: 1 base; junction bases outside the gene matches: 17. The CDR3 is 19 amino acids.

The chain is built from TRBV27 and TRBJ1-2; no definite D call. CDR3 size: 12 residues. V shed 6 bases and J shed 8 bases, with 13 bases lying between them. Germline CDR1 and CDR2: MNHEY and SMNVEV (reference sequence). The CDR3 nucleotides are TGTGCCAGCAGCCCGGGTATTGGCGGCTACACCTTC. Translating gives CASSPGIGGYTF.

The V call is TRBV13, the J call TRBJ1-6; the match to TRBD1 covers 7 bases. Looked up from germline, CDR1 is PRHDT and CDR2 is FYEKMQ (reference sequence). The CDR3 totals 17 residues. The V and J ends lost 4 bases and 4 bases, in that order; junction bases with no gene match: 10. CDR3 sequence (DNA): TGTGCCAGCAGCTCCTCGGCCCCAGGGGGTTATAATTCACCCCTCCACTTT. Translated: CASSSSAPGGYNSPLHF.

The rearrangement joins TRBV9 to TRBJ2-5; 9 nucleotides line up with TRBD2. The J call may be incorrect, as the DNA end agrees better with TRBJ2-7. This CDR3 comprises 16 residues. Germline CDR1 SGDLS, CDR2 YYNGEE. CDR3 nucleotides: TGTGCCAGCAGCCCCCGCGGTAGCGGGAGACTCTACGAGCAGTACTTC. Translation gives CASSPRGSGRLYEQYF.